These 32 T cell receptor beta chains were all obtained from the same sample, sequenced in a study of CD8+ T cells in alopecia areata. Treatment denoted: oral pan-JAK inhibitor, 5-10 mg twice daily. In each case, RNA was isolated and then reverse transcribed into cDNA as the sequencing template. Clones were read by immunoSEQ multiplex PCR, and TCRdb kept only the in-frame ones, dropping some. The table records 100,000 or so clones, about 61% of them present only once. This material consisted of CD8+ T cells sorted from blood, taken at approximately week 55, from a patient treated with tofacitinib. The receptors shown here come from a human donor with alopecia areata.

The rearrangement joins TRBV6-6 to TRBJ2-3; D possibly uses TRBD1 or TRBD2 (5 bases each). With 0 bases removed from V and 3 bases from J, the gap between germline ends came to 10 bases. Germline CDR1 reads MNHNY; CDR2 reads SVGAGI (reference sequence). The CDR3 length is 15 residues. The CDR3 DNA reads as TGTGCCAGCAGTTACTCGTCGGGGCAAACAGATACGCAGTATTTT. It codes for CASSYSSGQTDTQYF.

The chain couples TRBV30 to TRBJ1-1, with 9 bases matching TRBD1. The V segment lost 4 bases and the J segment 7 bases; nucleotides outside the gene matches: 4. The CDR3 totals 12 residues. Germline CDR1 GTSNPN, CDR2 SVGIG (reference sequence). The CDR3 DNA reads TGTGCCTGGACGCCGGGACAGGGTGAAGCTTTCTTT. Amino acid sequence: CAWTPGQGEAFF.

The chain couples TRBV5-6 to TRBJ2-3; D perhaps matches TRBD2 (5 bases). This CDR3 comprises 12 residues. Per the germline V gene, CDR1 is SGHDT and CDR2 is YYEEEE. Trimming shortened V by 3 bases and J by 6 bases, and 8 bases separated the two germline ends. CDR3 sequence: CASSSGSDTQYF. The CDR3 DNA sequence: TGTGCCAGCAGCTCGGGGTCGGATACGCAGTATTTT.

The rearrangement uses TRBV20-1 and TRBJ2-1; D not resolved. The length of the CDR3 is 11 residues. V was shortened by 8 bases and J by 7 bases, with 12 bases between the two germline ends. Per the germline V gene, CDR1 is DFQATT and CDR2 is SNEGSKA (reference sequence). The CDR3 protein is CSSPLWNEQFF. The CDR3 coding sequence is TGCAGTTCTCCCCTGTGGAATGAGCAGTTCTTC.

The V and J genes are TRBV10-3 and TRBJ2-3; no definite D call. V lost 2 bases and J 3 bases, leaving 15 bases between the germline ends. The CDR3 runs 16 residues. Germline assignment: CDR1 ENHRY and CDR2 SYGVKD. CDR3 loop: CAISEIEARKTDTQYF. As DNA, the CDR3 is TGTGCCATCAGTGAGATAGAAGCGAGAAAAACAGATACGCAGTATTTT.

This clone has just a few counts. The chain is built from TRBV7-3 and TRBJ1-1; D remains ambiguous. V lost 2 bases and J lost 0, with 7 bases in between. The CDR3 is 14 amino acids. CDR1 SGHTA and CDR2 FQGTGA come from the germline V gene. The CDR3 protein is CASSLGGMNTEAFF. CDR3 nucleotides: TGTGCCAGCAGCTTAGGCGGAATGAACACTGAAGCTTTCTTT.

V usage is TRBV7-2 and J usage is TRBJ2-3; 7 bases map to TRBD1. V was clipped by 3 bases and J by 4 bases; unmatched bases: 13. CDR1 is SGHTA and CDR2 is FQGNSA in the germline V gene. CDR3 length: 17 residues. The CDR3 loop reads CASSLVGPGTAPDTQYF. The DNA of the CDR3 is TGTGCCAGCAGCTTGGTTGGTCCCGGGACAGCACCAGATACGCAGTATTTT.

A few counts support this clone. The CDR3 protein is CASVGPSLGQFF. Here the CDR3 DNA reads TGCGCCAGCGTGGGACCGTCCCTTGGGCAGTTCTTC. The V gene is TRBV4-1, the J gene TRBJ2-1; D may match TRBD1 or TRBD2 (5 bases each). The ends were cut back, 8 bases at V and 12 bases at J, with 17 bases in the middle. Looked up from germline, CDR1 is MGHRA and CDR2 is YSYEKL. The CDR3 is made up of 12 amino acids.

The J gene is TRBJ2-7, the V gene TRBV2; unclear D gene. Germline assignment: CDR1 SNHLY and CDR2 FYNNEI. The V end was cut by 7 bases, the J end by 0 bases, with 13 bases between. The CDR3 consists of 14 residues. The CDR3 nucleotides are TGTGCCAGCATTTCGGCAAGAGACTCCTACGAGCAGTACTTC. It yields the protein CASISARDSYEQYF.

This clone was seen a few times. The chain is built from TRBV6-5 and TRBJ2-3; perhaps TRBD2 as D (6 bases). CDR1 is MNHEY, CDR2 SVGAGI, per germline. Trimming stripped 8 bases from V and 0 bases from J, with 9 bases between. The CDR3 spans 13 residues. The DNA for the CDR3 is TGTGCCAGCCACGGGACTAGCACAGATACGCAGTATTTT. It yields the protein CASHGTSTDTQYF.

The chain is built from TRBV6-1 and TRBJ1-1; 9 bases are shared with TRBD1. Germline loops: CDR1 MNHNS, CDR2 SASEGT. The CDR3 is 18 amino acids. V was pared by 0 bases and J by 1 base, with 9 bases of the junction left unmatched. Here the CDR3 DNA reads TGTGCCAGCAGTGAAGCGCTTTGGACAGGGGCTAAGAACACTGAAGCTTTCTTT. Amino acids: CASSEALWTGAKNTEAFF.

V is TRBV2 and J is TRBJ1-2; D gene unclear. CDR1 and CDR2 from the germline V gene are SNHLY and FYNNEI. V lost 5 bases to trimming and J lost 5 bases, with 18 bases between them. The CDR3 runs to 15 residues. The CDR3 here is CASSRTPSYRYGYTF. The CDR3 nucleotides read TGTGCCAGCAGTCGTACCCCTTCTTACCGTTATGGCTACACCTTC.

This clone was recorded a few times. CDR3 in DNA: TGTGCCAGCAGCGGAGGGGGCGGGAGCACAGATACGCAGTATTTT. The encoded protein is CASSGGGGSTDTQYF. The J gene is TRBJ2-3, the V gene TRBV7-9; a weak D match, TRBD1 (7 bases). The CDR3 length is 15 residues. Germline assignment: CDR1 SEHNR and CDR2 FQNEAQ (reference sequence). V gave up 5 bases and J gave up 0 bases, with 12 bases separating them.

This chain links TRBV7-7 with TRBJ2-5; TRBD1 might be the D (6 bases). Germline values: CDR1 SSHAT, CDR2 FNYEAQ (reference sequence). Trimming cost V 6 bases and J 1 base, with 15 bases left between them. The CDR3 is 15 amino acids. The CDR3 region has the DNA TGTGCCAGCAGTCATGGGGGCGGCTTCCAAGAGACCCAGTACTTC. Its translation is CASSHGGGFQETQYF.

J is TRBJ1-5 and V is TRBV7-9; 10 positions agree with TRBD1. This CDR3 comprises 14 residues. J was trimmed by 5 bases and V by 3 bases; bases with no gene match: 1. CDR1 is SEHNR and CDR2 is FQNEAQ in the germline V gene (reference sequence). The CDR3 is CASSFGTGDQPQHF. CDR3 nucleotides: TGTGCCAGCAGCTTCGGGACAGGGGATCAGCCCCAGCATTTT.

The gene calls are TRBV19 and TRBJ2-7, with D perhaps assigned TRBD1 or TRBD2 (5 bases each). This CDR3 region has 13 residues. Germline V gene lookup returns CDR1 LNHDA and CDR2 SQIVND (reference sequence). V was cut by 6 bases and J by 5 bases, with 14 bases left in between. The CDR3 DNA sequence: TGTGCCAGTAGCAATTCACGGGGCGACGAGCAGTACTTC. This codes for CASSNSRGDEQYF.

This clone has only a few counts. The rearrangement links TRBV13 to TRBJ1-5; D is undetermined. Trimming removed 5 bases from V and 0 bases from J, with 11 bases in between. The CDR3 runs 15 residues. Germline-derived CDR1 and CDR2 are PRHDT and FYEKMQ (reference sequence). CDR3 residues: CASSRGQNSNQPQHF. The CDR3 DNA follows: TGTGCCAGCAGCCGGGGTCAGAATAGCAATCAGCCCCAGCATTTT.

CDR3 DNA sequence: TGTGCCAGCAGTTTTGGGACAGGGGATGACACTGAAGCTTTCTTT. The encoded protein is CASSFGTGDDTEAFF. The rearrangement links TRBV6-5 to TRBJ1-1; TRBD1 aligns across 10 bases. Unmatched junction bases numbered 5, after V lost 4 bases and J lost 3 bases. This CDR3 is built from 15 residues. Looked up from germline, CDR1 is MNHEY and CDR2 is SVGAGI.

The J gene is TRBJ2-7, the V gene TRBV12-5, with TRBD1 matching over 7 bases. CDR1 LGHNT and CDR2 FRNRAP come from the germline V gene. The CDR3 totals 12 residues. V gave up 5 bases and J gave up 6 bases; unmatched junction bases: 4. The CDR3 nucleotides are TGTGCTAGTGGTCTGGGGGACAGCGAGCAGTACTTC. Translation: CASGLGDSEQYF.

This clone was counted between two and nine times. The chain couples TRBV4-1 to TRBJ2-1; a weak D match, TRBD2 (6 bases). CDR3 length: 17 residues. V lost 0 bases and J 2 bases, leaving 14 bases between the germline ends. Germline V gene lookup returns CDR1 MGHRA and CDR2 YSYEKL. The CDR3, as DNA: TGCGCCAGCAGCCAAGATCTTGCGCCGGGGGCCTACAATGAGCAGTTCTTC. Translation gives CASSQDLAPGAYNEQFF.

This clone showed up just a few times. The chain employs TRBV6-5 and TRBJ1-1; D call uncertain. The CDR3 runs to 14 residues. Germline V lookup: CDR1 MNHEY, CDR2 SVGAGI. The germline V and J ends were trimmed by 6 bases and 1 base, with 12 bases remaining between them. CDR3 protein: CASRPKSKNTEAFF. CDR3 DNA sequence: TGTGCCAGCAGGCCGAAATCCAAGAACACTGAAGCTTTCTTT.

The chain joins TRBV14 to TRBJ2-3; no clear D gene. The ends were cut back, 1 base at V and 3 bases at J, with 5 bases in the middle. This CDR3 has 13 amino acids. Germline V lookup: CDR1 SGHDN, CDR2 FVKESK. CDR3 amino acids: CASSQVGTDTQYF. The CDR3 DNA is TGTGCCAGCAGCCAAGTTGGAACAGATACGCAGTATTTT.

This clone was found a few times. The chain couples TRBV18 to TRBJ1-5, with D possibly matching TRBD1 (5 bases). V was pared by 2 bases and J by 2 bases, with 13 bases between. The CDR3 consists of 16 residues. CDR1 KGHSH and CDR2 LQKENI come from the germline V gene. The chain's CDR3 is CASSPSVGLGNQPQHF. The CDR3 region has the DNA TGTGCCAGCTCACCATCGGTGGGGCTCGGCAATCAGCCCCAGCATTTT.

The chain links TRBV5-6 to TRBJ2-1, with a tentative D call TRBD2 (5 bases). The CDR3 consists of 12 residues. V lost 5 bases and J lost 9, with 12 bases in between. Germline V gene sequence: CDR1 SGHDT, CDR2 YYEEEE. The CDR3 DNA follows: TGTGCCAGCAGTCAGGACTTGAGTGAGCAGTTCTTC. It translates to CASSQDLSEQFF.

V gene TRBV29-1 combines with J gene TRBJ1-2, with D perhaps TRBD1 (5 bases). The germline gives CDR1 SQVTM, CDR2 ANQGSEA. Trimming stripped 4 bases from V and 3 bases from J, with 15 bases between. There are 14 residues in the CDR3. CDR3 in amino acids: CSVGRQGGDYGYTF. The CDR3 region has the DNA TGCAGCGTTGGTCGGCAGGGAGGGGACTATGGCTACACCTTC. The whole variable domain, filled in from reference TRBV29-1 and TRBJ1-2, reads SAVISQKPSRDICQRGTSLTIQCQVDSQVTMMFWYRQQPGQSLTLIATANQGSEATYESGFVIDKFPISRPNLTFSTLTVSNMSPEDSSIYLCSVGRQGGDYGYTFGSGTRLTVV.

This chain links TRBV12-5 with TRBJ1-5; tentatively, D is TRBD1 (5 bases). The V gene lost 1 base and the J gene lost 0 bases, with 7 bases spanning the gap. Per the germline V gene, CDR1 is LGHNT and CDR2 is FRNRAP. CDR3 length: 15 residues. The CDR3 DNA sequence: TGTGCTAGTGGTTTGGGACAGTTTAGCAATCAGCCCCAGCATTTT. Protein sequence: CASGLGQFSNQPQHF.

The CDR3 is CASSYYSAGEKLFF. In nucleotides, the CDR3 is TGTGCCAGCAGTTACTACTCTGCCGGTGAAAAACTGTTTTTT. V and J are TRBV6-5 and TRBJ1-4; D gene ambiguous. This CDR3 is built from 14 residues. Germline V gives CDR1 MNHEY, CDR2 SVGAGI. V dropped 1 base and J dropped 7 bases, with 10 bases sitting between them.

This chain uses TRBV5-5 with TRBJ1-5; D unresolved. The V and J ends lost 1 base and 0 bases respectively, with 5 bases between them. The CDR3 contains 14 residues. Per the germline V gene, CDR1 is SGHKS and CDR2 is YYEKEE (reference sequence). This chain's CDR3 is CASSLYSSNQPQHF. In nucleotides, the CDR3 is TGTGCCAGCAGCTTGTATAGTAGCAATCAGCCCCAGCATTTT.

In this sample, this clone turned up a few times. The CDR3 DNA follows: TGTGCCAGCAGCCAATCCTGGACAGGGGGCTACGCTGGGGCCAACGTCCTGACTTTC. Protein: CASSQSWTGGYAGANVLTF. The gene calls are TRBV14 and TRBJ2-6; 11 positions agree with TRBD1. CDR1 and CDR2 (germline): SGHDN, FVKESK. This CDR3 is 19 amino acids long. Unmatched junction bases numbered 8, after V lost 2 bases and J lost 2 bases.

The genes are TRBV2 and TRBJ2-5; 7 bases map to TRBD2. The germline V gene encodes CDR1 SNHLY and CDR2 FYNNEI. V gave up 6 bases and J gave up 6 bases; unmatched junction bases: 13. This CDR3 is built from 15 residues. CDR3 coding DNA: TGTGCCAGCAGATCCCTGGAGGGAGGGTTGAAGACCCAGTACTTC. Translated: CASRSLEGGLKTQYF.

The chain's CDR3 is CASSELPGQGGNEQFF. The CDR3 DNA is TGTGCCAGCAGTGAACTACCGGGACAGGGGGGCAATGAGCAGTTCTTC. This rearrangement joins TRBV6-1 to TRBJ2-1, with TRBD1 matching 11 bases. The CDR3 length is 16 residues. The germline CDR1 and CDR2 sequences are MNHNS and SASEGT. Trimming took 2 bases from V and 6 from J; bases not matched to a gene: 6.

The V call is TRBV9, the J call TRBJ2-1; D perhaps matches TRBD2 (6 bases). The germline V gene encodes CDR1 SGDLS and CDR2 YYNGEE. V lost 4 bases and J lost 5, with 13 bases in between. The CDR3 is 14 residues long. The CDR3 nucleotides are TGTGCCAGCAGCAGGGTAGCGGCCAACAATGAGCAGTTCTTC. It yields the protein CASSRVAANNEQFF.